The clone carrying this T cell receptor beta chain occurred a few times. The data were taken from a study of cytomegalovirus exposure and HLA in healthy donors. Vbeta (60) and Jbeta (13) primers were used in the PCR. Measured with immunoSEQ multiplex PCR; TCRdb has only the in-frame clones, and not every one. Here the sample spans 170,000 or so clones, roughly three quarters being singletons. Each donor was nominally healthy when sampled (though unrecorded immune exposures were likely). The CDR3 covers 17 residues. The ends lost 1 base at V and 8 bases at J; junction bases unmatched: 12. From germline, CDR1 is GTSNPN and CDR2 SVGIG (reference sequence).

The sequenced sample consisted of PBMCs. This receptor was obtained from a male donor in good health and CMV-seronegative. V usage is TRBV30 and J usage is TRBJ2-1; 12 bases align to TRBD2. The CDR3 region has the DNA TGTGCCTGGAGTGAGGGGCCCGGGACTAGCGGGTTTGATGAGCAGTTCTTC. This encodes CAWSEGPGTSGFDEQFF.